A selection of T cell receptor beta chains follows, all from one sample in a study of blood T cell repertoires in COVID-19. Assay used: immunoSEQ multiplex PCR; TCRdb lists only in-frame clones, some missing. The table records tens of thousands of clones, about three quarters of them present only once. The sequenced sample consisted of peripheral blood. Receptors were obtained from a human donor in a cohort sampled during active COVID-19. CDR3s include the opening cysteine and the closing phenylalanine or tryptophan. A D gene is named only where the DNA matches it firmly. Only some rows state a clone size, as once, few, many or a class for expanded clones.

cdr3_length clone_size d_call j_call v_call cdr3_nt cdr3_aa
15 NA TRBD1 TRBJ2-7 TRBV11-2 TGTGCCAGCAGCTTCGCCGGGACAGGGTTGGGCGAGCAGTACTTC CASSFAGTGLGEQYF
11 NA NA TRBJ2-5 TRBV12-3/TRBV12-4 TGTGCCAGCAGCTCTCGGTGGACCCAGTACTTC CASSSRWTQYF
14 NA TRBD2 TRBJ2-5 TRBV7-8 TGTGCCAGCAGCTTGGGGACTAGAGAAGAGACCCAGTACTTC CASSLGTREETQYF
16 once TRBD1 TRBJ2-4 TRBV27 TGTGCCAGCAAACCCGACAGGGCCCCTTCCAAAAACATTCAGTACTTC CASKPDRAPSKNIQYF
16 NA TRBD1 TRBJ2-3 TRBV11-3 TGTGCCAGCAGCATCGGGGCAGGGGGCCCGACAGATACGCAGTATTTT CASSIGAGGPTDTQYF
11 NA NA TRBJ1-1 TRBV10-3 TGTGCCATCAGTCCCGGCACTGAAGCTTTCTTT CAISPGTEAFF
15 NA TRBD1 TRBJ2-2 TRBV5-1 TGCGCCAGCAGCTTGACAGGGGGCGGAACCGGGGAGCTGTTTTTT CASSLTGGGTGELFF
15 many NA TRBJ2-7 TRBV24-1 TGTGCCACCAGTGACCACCGCCTCGGGGTACACGAGCAGTACTTC CATSDHRLGVHEQYF
14 NA TRBD1 TRBJ2-7 TRBV19 TGTGCCAGTAGTACCGGACAGGGGGTGGCCGAGCAGTACTTC CASSTGQGVAEQYF
14 NA NA TRBJ1-2 TRBV5-5 TGTGCCAGCAGCTTGATTGTCCAGACTTATGGCTACACCTTC CASSLIVQTYGYTF
13 few NA TRBJ1-2 TRBV7-2 TGTGCCAGCAGCCCAGGGGTCCCCTATGGCTACACCTTC CASSPGVPYGYTF
16 NA TRBD1 TRBJ2-7 TRBV28 TGTGCCAGCAGTGGGGCGGGACAGGGGGCCTTCCACGAGCAGTACTTC CASSGAGQGAFHEQYF
16 NA TRBD1 TRBJ2-5 TRBV7-8 TGTGCCAGCAGCGTCCGGGACAGGGGGCGGGGGGAGACCCAGTACTTC CASSVRDRGRGETQYF
14 NA NA TRBJ1-1 TRBV27 TGTGCCAGCAGTTTATCGTGGGGGCGGACTGAAGCTTTCTTT CASSLSWGRTEAFF
15 once NA TRBJ2-7 TRBV15 TGTGCCACCAGCAGAGTGGGGGGGGGCAGATTCGAGCAGTACTTC CATSRVGGGRFEQYF
18 NA NA TRBJ2-1 TRBV4-1 TGCGCCAGCAGCCAAGGGGGGTTACGAGGGGGCTCCTACAATGAGCAGTTCTTC CASSQGGLRGGSYNEQFF
11 NA NA TRBJ2-4 TRBV11-2 TGTGCCAGCAGCATTACAGAGATTCAGTACTTC CASSITEIQYF
15 NA TRBD2 TRBJ2-3 TRBV3-1/TRBV3-2 TGTGCCAGCAGCTATGGACTAGCGGGAACAGATACGCAGTATTTT CASSYGLAGTDTQYF
16 NA NA TRBJ1-6 TRBV5-4 TGTGCCAGCAGCTTATCCTCAGGGCTCAGGAGTTCACCCCTCCACTTT CASSLSSGLRSSPLHF
13 NA NA TRBJ2-2 TRBV24-1 TGTGCCACCAGTTTCGGGAACACCGGGGAGCTGTTTTTT CATSFGNTGELFF
14 NA TRBD1 TRBJ1-1 TRBV7-2 TGTGCCAGCAGCTTAGTTGGCAGGGGGACTGAAGCTTTCTTT CASSLVGRGTEAFF
15 NA TRBD2 TRBJ2-3 TRBV29-1 TGCAGCGTTGAAGGCCTGAGGGAGGGAACAGATACGCAGTATTTT CSVEGLREGTDTQYF
12 NA NA TRBJ1-2 TRBV9 TGTGCCAGCAGCGTAGACAGCTATGGCTACACCTTC CASSVDSYGYTF
15 NA TRBD1 TRBJ1-2 TRBV11-2 TGTGCCAGCAGCTTGGGGACAGGGACTAACTATGGCTACACCTTC CASSLGTGTNYGYTF
13 NA NA TRBJ2-7 TRBV9 TGTGCCAGCAGCGTAGGACAGAAGTACGAGCAGTACTTC CASSVGQKYEQYF
13 NA TRBD1 TRBJ2-1 TRBV29-1 TGCAGCGTCGGACAGGGGGCCTACAATGAGCAGTTCTTC CSVGQGAYNEQFF
15 NA NA TRBJ2-5 TRBV7-2 TGTGCCAGCAGAGCACCGGGGACAATACAAGAGACCCAGTACTTC CASRAPGTIQETQYF
12 NA NA TRBJ2-3 TRBV5-8 TGTGCCAGCAGCCCTTACACAGATACGCAGTATTTT CASSPYTDTQYF
15 NA TRBD2 TRBJ2-5 TRBV5-4 TGTGCCAGCAGCAAGGGACTAGCGGGGGCAGAGACCCAGTACTTC CASSKGLAGAETQYF
15 NA TRBD1 TRBJ1-6 TRBV28 TGTGCCAGCACCCCTCCGACAGGGAATAATTCACCCCTCCACTTT CASTPPTGNNSPLHF
13 NA TRBD2 TRBJ2-5 TRBV12-3/TRBV12-4 TGTGCCAGCAGGGAACGGGGGGGGGAGACCCAGTACTTC CASRERGGETQYF
17 NA TRBD1 TRBJ2-1 TRBV7-2 TGTGCCAGCAGCCCCGGGCGAGGGACAGGGAAGGCGAATGAGCAGTTCTTC CASSPGRGTGKANEQFF
18 NA NA TRBJ1-6 TRBV7-2 TGTGCCAGCAGCTCCACACCCTCGGGGGGCTCCAATAATTCACCCCTCCACTTT CASSSTPSGGSNNSPLHF
15 NA TRBD2 TRBJ2-1 TRBV10-2 TGCGCCAGCAGTGAGTCGATGCGCGGGGGTGGTGAGCAGTTCTTC CASSESMRGGGEQFF
9 NA NA TRBJ1-6 TRBV3-1/TRBV3-2 TGTGCCGATCGGTCTCCACTCCACTTT CADRSPLHF
16 NA TRBD1 TRBJ1-5 TRBV6-9 TGTGCCAGCCGTCCCGGGACAGGGGATAGCAATCAGCCCCAGCATTTT CASRPGTGDSNQPQHF
17 NA TRBD2 TRBJ2-3 TRBV7-2 TGTGCCAGCAGCCGCCTGGGACTAGCGGGGGGCGCAGATACGCAGTATTTT CASSRLGLAGGADTQYF
13 NA NA TRBJ1-5 TRBV7-9 TGTGCCAGCAGTGGAGGGAGCAATCAGCCCCAGCATTTT CASSGGSNQPQHF
15 NA NA TRBJ2-7 TRBV19 TGTGCCAGTAGTCCCTCCCGGGACTGGTCCTACGAGCAGTACTTC CASSPSRDWSYEQYF
11 NA NA TRBJ2-7 TRBV7-2 TGTGCCAGCAGCCCTGGGGGGGAGCAGTACTTC CASSPGGEQYF
17 NA TRBD1 TRBJ1-5 TRBV6-4 TGTGCCAGCAGTGACACACAGGGGCCCGATAGCAATCAGCCCCAGCATTTT CASSDTQGPDSNQPQHF
14 NA NA TRBJ2-7 TRBV9 TGTGCCAGCAGCGTAACCGGGATGGGATACGAGCAGTACTTC CASSVTGMGYEQYF
15 few TRBD1 TRBJ1-1 TRBV5-1 TGCGCCAGCAGCTTACTACAGGGGGACTTGGCTGAAGCTTTCTTT CASSLLQGDLAEAFF
16 NA NA TRBJ2-1 TRBV11-3 TGTGCCAGCAGCTTACGGGGGGCGGGCTCCTACAATGAGCAGTTCTTC CASSLRGAGSYNEQFF
13 once NA TRBJ2-2 TRBV28 TGTGCCAGCAGTGCTATATACACCGGGGAGCTGTTTTTT CASSAIYTGELFF